These 22 T cell receptor beta chains originate from one sample sequenced in a study of blood T cells in healthy people across ages. Then a second PCR, running roughly 6 to 11 cycles, was carried out with a sample-barcoded 5' primer and a J-beta primer mix. TCRdb called the 5' RACE reads again in MiXCR, with one record for every CDR3 protein. Of about 1.6 million distinct CDR3 sequences listed, roughly a third were seen once; the top ten hold 11%. Sequenced: blood. The receptors come from a woman aged 30 to 39 in good health.

The rearrangement uses TRBV20-1 and TRBJ2-2; 14 bases line up with TRBD2. Per germline, CDR1 DFQATT and CDR2 SNEGSKA (reference sequence). This CDR3 spans 18 amino acids. The V and J ends lost 5 bases and 4 bases, in that order; junction bases with no gene match: 12. For the CDR3, the DNA is TGCAGTGCTCCTCCGGGACTAGCGGGAGTAGTGGGCACCGGGGAGCTGTTTTTT. Its translation: CSAPPGLAGVVGTGELFF.

Worth noting for this clonotype: A much larger clone is a single base away; this may be a read error. The rearrangement links TRBV29-1 to TRBJ2-7; D gene unclear. The CDR3 sequence is 14 residues long. The ends were cut back, 7 bases at V and 3 bases at J, with 19 bases in the middle. CDR1 is SQVTM, CDR2 ANQGSEA, per germline. The CDR3 DNA reads TGCAGCGCCGCCCCGCGCCTCAGCTTCTACGAGCAGTACTTC. This translates into CSAAPRLSFYEQYF.

The chain's CDR3 is CASSGQTGGVNQPQHF. Here the CDR3 DNA reads TGTGCCAGCAGCGGACAGACGGGAGGGGTCAATCAGCCCCAGCATTTT. The chain joins TRBV5-5 to TRBJ1-5; D might be TRBD1 (6 bases). CDR1 is SGHKS and CDR2 is YYEKEE in the germline V gene (reference sequence). The length of the CDR3 is 16 residues. Deletions cut 4 bases from V and 3 bases from J, with 17 bases between.

The chain recombines TRBV2 with TRBJ1-3; TRBD1 matches at 8 bases. Germline-derived CDR1 and CDR2 are SNHLY and FYNNEI. After removal of 3 bases from V and 2 bases from J, the junction contained 3 bases not matched to a gene. This CDR3 is 15 amino acids long. The CDR3 DNA is TGTGCCAGCAGTGAGAGACAGGGGACTGGAAACACCATATATTTT. Translating gives CASSERQGTGNTIYF.

This clonotype was detected only a few times. The chain carries TRBV20-1 and TRBJ2-1; 9 positions agree with TRBD1. V lost 3 bases and J lost 6; bases outside the gene matches: 9. This CDR3 spans 15 amino acids. The germline CDR1 and CDR2 sequences are DFQATT and SNEGSKA (reference sequence). The CDR3 bases are TGCAGTGCTAGGCGGACAGGGGCGAAAGGCAATGAGCAGTTCTTC. This sequence encodes CSARRTGAKGNEQFF.

This clonotype came up a few times. The genes are TRBV20-1 and TRBJ2-1; 10 bases fit TRBD2. This CDR3 spans 19 amino acids. With 2 bases clipped from V and 8 bases from J, the junction kept 21 bases outside the gene matches. Per the germline V gene, CDR1 is DFQATT and CDR2 is SNEGSKA (reference sequence). The CDR3 region has the DNA TGCAGTGCTAGATCCCAAGTCGAGGCTAGCGGGAGATTGATGTATGAGCAGTTCTTC. Its protein product is CSARSQVEASGRLMYEQFF.

The rearrangement joins TRBV6-2 or TRBV6-3 to TRBJ1-2; 9 nucleotides align to TRBD1. Trimming at V came to 7 bases and at J to 4 bases, leaving 7 bases not matched to a gene. This CDR3 has 14 residues. Germline CDR1 reads MNHEY; CDR2 reads SVGEGT. The CDR3 spells CASNPTGGVYGYTF. The CDR3 DNA sequence: TGTGCCAGCAATCCGACAGGGGGGGTCTATGGCTACACCTTC.

This clonotype was observed a few times. V gene TRBV20-1 combines with J gene TRBJ2-3; TRBD1 agrees at 8 bases. Losses at the gene ends were 7 bases for V and 2 bases for J; bases not matched to a gene: 5. This CDR3 spans 13 amino acids. Germline values: CDR1 DFQATT, CDR2 SNEGSKA (reference sequence). The CDR3 reads CSERDRLTDTQYF. The DNA for the CDR3 is TGCAGTGAACGGGACAGGCTCACAGATACGCAGTATTTT.

In this sample, this clonotype turned up a few times. This rearrangement joins TRBV11-2 to TRBJ2-7; D may be TRBD1 (5 bases). From germline, CDR1 is SGHAT and CDR2 FQNNGV. The V end was cut by 9 bases, the J end by 3 bases, with 21 bases between. CDR3 length equals 15 residues. CDR3: CASSRSDTQRYEQYF. The DNA of the CDR3 is TGTGCCAGTAGCCGTTCGGACACCCAACGCTACGAGCAGTACTTC.

Comment on this clonotype: One end of the junction does not line up with germline, which may come from a read error. V is TRBV12-3 or TRBV12-4 and J is TRBJ2-7; no clear D gene. TRBJ2-1 matches the DNA end more closely, so the J call is doubtful. The CDR3 runs 14 residues. The CDR3 sequence: CASSLRSDDNKQFF. The CDR3 nucleotides read TGTGCCAGCAGTTTGCGGAGTGACGACAATAAGCAGTTCTTC.

A few counts support this clonotype. The V and J genes are TRBV6-1 and TRBJ2-7, with D uncertain. CDR3 size: 14 residues. The germline V and J ends were trimmed by 0 bases and 2 bases, with 8 bases remaining between them. The germline V gene has CDR1 MNHNS and CDR2 SASEGT. CDR3 protein: CASSEASQPYEQYF. The CDR3 DNA sequence: TGTGCCAGCAGTGAAGCTTCGCAGCCCTACGAGCAGTACTTC.

The rearrangement joins TRBV5-8 to TRBJ2-3, with a possible D match to TRBD2 (5 bases). This CDR3 has 16 residues. Germline V CDR1 and CDR2: SGHTS, YDEGEE. The V gene lost 4 bases and the J gene lost 1 base, with 16 bases spanning the gap. CDR3 sequence: CASSQHLGDGTDTQYF. The CDR3 DNA is TGTGCCAGCAGCCAGCATTTGGGAGACGGCACAGATACGCAGTATTTT.

The rearrangement links TRBV28 to TRBJ2-1; 11 nucleotides agree with TRBD2. CDR3 length equals 14 residues. The germline V gene has CDR1 MDHEN and CDR2 SYDVKM. The V and J ends lost 6 bases and 8 bases, in that order; junction bases with no gene match: 6. In nucleotides, the CDR3 is TGTGCCAGCAGGATAGCGGGAGGGCCGGATGAGCAGTTCTTC. Its protein is CASRIAGGPDEQFF.

This clonotype has only a few counts. The V and J genes are TRBV11-3 and TRBJ2-4, with D hard to call. V lost 10 bases and J lost 3, with 13 bases in between. Germline values: CDR1 SGHNT, CDR2 YENEEA. This CDR3 comprises 13 residues. CDR3 protein: CAITVGGKNIQYF. CDR3 DNA sequence: TGTGCCATTACCGTGGGTGGCAAAAACATTCAGTACTTC.

This sequence joins TRBV29-1 and TRBJ2-1, with 7 nucleotides matching TRBD2. Germline V gene sequence: CDR1 SQVTM, CDR2 ANQGSEA. The CDR3 is 11 residues long. V lost 6 bases to trimming and J lost 7 bases; unmatched junction nucleotides: 3. The CDR3 DNA sequence: TGCAGCGTGGGGGGGTTGAATGAGCAGTTCTTC. Encoded protein: CSVGGLNEQFF.

This chain joins TRBV29-1 and TRBJ2-5; 8 bases align to TRBD1. The germline gives CDR1 SQVTM, CDR2 ANQGSEA. V lost 3 bases and J lost 4; bases outside the gene matches: 4. This CDR3 is 13 amino acids long. The CDR3 is CSVEGTGGETQYF. For the CDR3, the DNA is TGCAGCGTTGAGGGCACAGGGGGAGAGACCCAGTACTTC.

The sample holds a few counts of this clonotype. The chain is built from TRBV7-9 and TRBJ1-2, with D maybe TRBD1 (5 bases). Trimming shortened V by 7 bases and J by 4 bases, and 10 bases separated the two germline ends. CDR3 size: 12 residues. Looked up from germline, CDR1 is SEHNR and CDR2 is FQNEAQ (reference sequence). This CDR3 reads CASTTRAYGYTF. CDR3 in DNA: TGTGCCAGCACTACCAGGGCCTATGGCTACACCTTC.

This clonotype was recorded at least ten times. The V call is TRBV29-1, the J call TRBJ2-7; no firm D call. The germline V gene has CDR1 SQVTM and CDR2 ANQGSEA. V gave up 3 bases and J gave up 0 bases, with 18 bases separating them. There are 16 residues in the CDR3. CDR3 in DNA: TGCAGCGTTGATTCCCAGATTTTCCACAGCTCCTACGAGCAGTACTTC. Amino acids: CSVDSQIFHSSYEQYF.

This chain links TRBV6-1 with TRBJ1-2, with 9 bases fitting TRBD1. After removal of 4 bases from V and 6 bases from J, the junction contained 6 bases not matched to a gene. Germline V gene sequence: CDR1 MNHNS, CDR2 SASEGT. This CDR3 has 14 amino acids. The CDR3 bases are TGTGCCAGCAGTGGACTCACAGGGGGCGATGGCTACACCTTC. It codes for CASSGLTGGDGYTF.

This clonotype was seen a few times. The CDR3 nucleotides are TGCGCCAGCAGCTTGGAGGCATCGGGTCAAGAGACCCAGTACTTC. Encoded protein: CASSLEASGQETQYF. The V and J genes are TRBV5-1 and TRBJ2-5; D is uncertain. Looked up from germline, CDR1 is SGHRS and CDR2 is YFSETQ. V lost 0 bases to trimming and J lost 2 bases, with 11 bases between them. The CDR3 is 15 residues long.

J is TRBJ2-7 and V is TRBV9; 8 bases align to TRBD1. Per germline, CDR1 SGDLS and CDR2 YYNGEE. The CDR3 runs 16 residues. After removal of 0 bases from V and 5 bases from J, the junction contained 10 bases not matched to a gene. This chain's CDR3 is CASSVGGRTGSDEQYF. The CDR3 region has the DNA TGTGCCAGCAGCGTAGGAGGCAGGACAGGGTCCGACGAGCAGTACTTC.

The chain links TRBV9 to TRBJ1-2; D gene ambiguous. Germline CDR1 and CDR2: SGDLS and YYNGEE. The CDR3 has 13 residues. Trimming took off 3 bases at V and 2 bases at J, with 8 bases between the two ends. The DNA for the CDR3 is TGTGCCAGCAGCGCCTTTGAAAACTATGGCTACACCTTC. Translating it yields CASSAFENYGYTF.